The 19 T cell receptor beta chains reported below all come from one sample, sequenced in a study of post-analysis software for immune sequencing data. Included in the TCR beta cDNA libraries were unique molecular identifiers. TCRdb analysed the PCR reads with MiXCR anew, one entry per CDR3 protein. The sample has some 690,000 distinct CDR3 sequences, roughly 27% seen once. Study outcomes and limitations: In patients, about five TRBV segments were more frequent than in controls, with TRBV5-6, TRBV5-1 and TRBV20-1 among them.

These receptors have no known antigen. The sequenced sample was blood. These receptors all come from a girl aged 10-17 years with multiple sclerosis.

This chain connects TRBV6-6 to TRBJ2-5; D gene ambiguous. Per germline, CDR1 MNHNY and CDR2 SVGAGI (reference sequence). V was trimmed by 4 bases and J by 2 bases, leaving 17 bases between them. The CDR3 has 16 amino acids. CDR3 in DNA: TGTGCCAGCAGTTCCGAATGGAGAGCCGGACAAGAGACCCAGTACTTC. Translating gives CASSSEWRAGQETQYF.

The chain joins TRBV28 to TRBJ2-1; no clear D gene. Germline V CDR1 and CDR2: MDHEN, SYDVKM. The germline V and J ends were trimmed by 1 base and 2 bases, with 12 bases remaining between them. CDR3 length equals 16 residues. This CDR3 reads CASSLLQKKPYNEQFF. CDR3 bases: TGTGCCAGCAGTTTATTACAGAAAAAGCCCTACAATGAGCAGTTCTTC.

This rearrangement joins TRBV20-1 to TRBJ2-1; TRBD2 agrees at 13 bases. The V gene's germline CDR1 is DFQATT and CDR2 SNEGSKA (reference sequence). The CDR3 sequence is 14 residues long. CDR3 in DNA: TGCAGCGGACTAGCGGGAGATCTCTACAATGAGCAGTTCTTC. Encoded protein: CSGLAGDLYNEQFF.

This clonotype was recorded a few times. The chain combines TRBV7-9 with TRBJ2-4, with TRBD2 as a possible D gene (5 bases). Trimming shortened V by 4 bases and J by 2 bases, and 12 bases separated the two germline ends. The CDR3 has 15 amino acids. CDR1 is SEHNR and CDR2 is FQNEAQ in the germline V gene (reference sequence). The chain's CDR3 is CASSSRESTKNIQYF. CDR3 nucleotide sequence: TGTGCCAGCAGCTCCCGGGAATCGACCAAAAACATTCAGTACTTC.

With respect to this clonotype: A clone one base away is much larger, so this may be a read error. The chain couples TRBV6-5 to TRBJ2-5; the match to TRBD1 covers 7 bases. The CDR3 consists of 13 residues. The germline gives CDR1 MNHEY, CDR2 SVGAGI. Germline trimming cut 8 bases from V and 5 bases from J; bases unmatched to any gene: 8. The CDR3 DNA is TGTGCCAGCCGTGAGACAGGGTGGGAGACCCAGTACTTC. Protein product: CASRETGWETQYF.

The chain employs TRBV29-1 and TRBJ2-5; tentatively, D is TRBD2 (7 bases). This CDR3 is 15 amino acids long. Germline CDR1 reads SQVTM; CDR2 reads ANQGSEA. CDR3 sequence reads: CRADWGGDVRETQYF. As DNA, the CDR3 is TGCAGAGCTGATTGGGGGGGCGACGTGAGGGAGACCCAGTACTTC.

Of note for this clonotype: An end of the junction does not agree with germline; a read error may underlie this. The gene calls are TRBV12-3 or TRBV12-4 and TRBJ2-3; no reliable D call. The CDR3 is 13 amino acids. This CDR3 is CAGLLGRADMQYF. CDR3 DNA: TGTGCCGGCCTCCTTGGAAGGGCAGATATGCAGTATTTT.

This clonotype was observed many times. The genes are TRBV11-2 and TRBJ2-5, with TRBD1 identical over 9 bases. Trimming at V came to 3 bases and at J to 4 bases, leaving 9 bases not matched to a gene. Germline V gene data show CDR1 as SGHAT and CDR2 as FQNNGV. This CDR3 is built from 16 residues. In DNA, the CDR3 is TGTGCCAGCAGCTTTCCCACCGGGACAGGGACAGAGACCCAGTACTTC. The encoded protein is CASSFPTGTGTETQYF.

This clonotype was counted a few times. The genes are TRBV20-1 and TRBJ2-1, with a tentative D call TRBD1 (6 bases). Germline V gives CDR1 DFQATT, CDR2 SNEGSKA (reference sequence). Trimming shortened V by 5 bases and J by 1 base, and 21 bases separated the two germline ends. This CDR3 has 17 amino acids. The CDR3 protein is CSAWLRMGRGSYNEQFF. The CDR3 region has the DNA TGCAGTGCTTGGCTTAGGATGGGCAGGGGATCCTACAATGAGCAGTTCTTC.

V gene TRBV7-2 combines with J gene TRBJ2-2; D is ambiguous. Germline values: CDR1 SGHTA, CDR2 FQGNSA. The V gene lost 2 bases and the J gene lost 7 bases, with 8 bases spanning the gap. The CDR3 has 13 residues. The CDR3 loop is CASSLQIHGELFF. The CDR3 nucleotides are TGTGCCAGCAGCTTACAGATACACGGGGAGCTGTTTTTT.

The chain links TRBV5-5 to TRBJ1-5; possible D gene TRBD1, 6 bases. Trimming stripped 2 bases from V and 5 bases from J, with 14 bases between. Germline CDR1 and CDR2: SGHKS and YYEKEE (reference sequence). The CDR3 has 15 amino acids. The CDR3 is CASSFERDIDQPQHF. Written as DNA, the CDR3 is TGTGCCAGCAGCTTTGAGCGGGACATAGATCAGCCCCAGCATTTT.

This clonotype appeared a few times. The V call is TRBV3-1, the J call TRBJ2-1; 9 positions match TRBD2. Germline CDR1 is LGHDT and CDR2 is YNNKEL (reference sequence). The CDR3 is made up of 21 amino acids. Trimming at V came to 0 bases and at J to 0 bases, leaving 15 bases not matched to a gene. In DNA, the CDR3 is TGTGCCAGCAGCCAAGATTCGGGTTTAAGTAGCGGGGGCCGCTCCTACAATGAGCAGTTCTTC. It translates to CASSQDSGLSSGGRSYNEQFF.

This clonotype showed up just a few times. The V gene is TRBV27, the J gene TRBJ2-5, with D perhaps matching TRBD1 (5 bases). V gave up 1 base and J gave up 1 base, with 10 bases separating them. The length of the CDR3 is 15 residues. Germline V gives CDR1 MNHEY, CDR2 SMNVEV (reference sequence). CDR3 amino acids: CASSLLGRAQETQYF. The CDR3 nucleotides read TGTGCCAGCAGTTTATTGGGCAGGGCCCAAGAGACCCAGTACTTC.

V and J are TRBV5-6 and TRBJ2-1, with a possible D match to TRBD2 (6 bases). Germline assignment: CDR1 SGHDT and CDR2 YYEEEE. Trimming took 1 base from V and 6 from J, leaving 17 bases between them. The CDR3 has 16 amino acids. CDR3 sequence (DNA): TGTGCCAGCAGCTTGTGGCGCGGCGGGGTGGGCAATGAGCAGTTCTTC. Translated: CASSLWRGGVGNEQFF. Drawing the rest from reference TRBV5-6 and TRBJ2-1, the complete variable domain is DAGVTQSPTHLIKTRGQQVTLRCSPKSGHDTVSWYQQALGQGPQFIFQYYEEEERQRGNFPDRFSGHQFPNYSSELNVNALLLGDSALYLCASSLWRGGVGNEQFFGPGTRLTVL.

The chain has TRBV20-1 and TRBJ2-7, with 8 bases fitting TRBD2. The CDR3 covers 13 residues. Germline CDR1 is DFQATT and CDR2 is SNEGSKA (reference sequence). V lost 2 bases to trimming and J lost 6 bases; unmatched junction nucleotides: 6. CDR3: CSARRGLAPEQYF. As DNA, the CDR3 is TGCAGTGCTAGAAGAGGACTAGCCCCCGAGCAGTACTTC.

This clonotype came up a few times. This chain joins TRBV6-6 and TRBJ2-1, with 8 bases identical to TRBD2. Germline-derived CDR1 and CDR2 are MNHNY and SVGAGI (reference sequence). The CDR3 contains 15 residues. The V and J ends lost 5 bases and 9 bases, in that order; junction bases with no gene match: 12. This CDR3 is CASSIIAGRHSEQFF. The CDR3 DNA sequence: TGTGCCAGCAGTATCATAGCGGGGAGACACAGTGAGCAGTTCTTC.

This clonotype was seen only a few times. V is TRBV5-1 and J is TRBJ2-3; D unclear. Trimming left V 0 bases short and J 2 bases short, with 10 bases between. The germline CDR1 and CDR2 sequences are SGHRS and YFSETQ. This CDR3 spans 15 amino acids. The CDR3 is CASSLERSHTDTQYF. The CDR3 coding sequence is TGCGCCAGCAGCTTGGAACGTAGCCACACAGATACGCAGTATTTT.

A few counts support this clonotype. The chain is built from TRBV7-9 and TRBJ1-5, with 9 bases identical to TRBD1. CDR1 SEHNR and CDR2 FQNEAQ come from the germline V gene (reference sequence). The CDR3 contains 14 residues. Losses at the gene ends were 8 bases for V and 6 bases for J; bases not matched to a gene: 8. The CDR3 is CASGGDRVGQPQHF. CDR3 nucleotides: TGTGCCAGCGGGGGGGACAGGGTGGGTCAGCCCCAGCATTTT.

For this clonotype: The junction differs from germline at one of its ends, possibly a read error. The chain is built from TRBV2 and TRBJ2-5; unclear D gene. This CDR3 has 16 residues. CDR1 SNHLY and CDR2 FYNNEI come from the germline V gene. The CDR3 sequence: CASSENFSGPQKTQYF. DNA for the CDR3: TGTGCCAGCAGTGAAAATTTCTCCGGGCCCCAAAAGACCCAGTACTTC. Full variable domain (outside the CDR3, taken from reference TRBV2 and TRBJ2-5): EPEVTQTPSHQVTQMGQEVILRCVPISNHLYFYWYRQILGQKVEFLVSFYNNEISEKSEIFDDQFSVERPDGSNFTLKIRSTKLEDSAMYFCASSENFSGPQKTQYFGPGTRLLVL.